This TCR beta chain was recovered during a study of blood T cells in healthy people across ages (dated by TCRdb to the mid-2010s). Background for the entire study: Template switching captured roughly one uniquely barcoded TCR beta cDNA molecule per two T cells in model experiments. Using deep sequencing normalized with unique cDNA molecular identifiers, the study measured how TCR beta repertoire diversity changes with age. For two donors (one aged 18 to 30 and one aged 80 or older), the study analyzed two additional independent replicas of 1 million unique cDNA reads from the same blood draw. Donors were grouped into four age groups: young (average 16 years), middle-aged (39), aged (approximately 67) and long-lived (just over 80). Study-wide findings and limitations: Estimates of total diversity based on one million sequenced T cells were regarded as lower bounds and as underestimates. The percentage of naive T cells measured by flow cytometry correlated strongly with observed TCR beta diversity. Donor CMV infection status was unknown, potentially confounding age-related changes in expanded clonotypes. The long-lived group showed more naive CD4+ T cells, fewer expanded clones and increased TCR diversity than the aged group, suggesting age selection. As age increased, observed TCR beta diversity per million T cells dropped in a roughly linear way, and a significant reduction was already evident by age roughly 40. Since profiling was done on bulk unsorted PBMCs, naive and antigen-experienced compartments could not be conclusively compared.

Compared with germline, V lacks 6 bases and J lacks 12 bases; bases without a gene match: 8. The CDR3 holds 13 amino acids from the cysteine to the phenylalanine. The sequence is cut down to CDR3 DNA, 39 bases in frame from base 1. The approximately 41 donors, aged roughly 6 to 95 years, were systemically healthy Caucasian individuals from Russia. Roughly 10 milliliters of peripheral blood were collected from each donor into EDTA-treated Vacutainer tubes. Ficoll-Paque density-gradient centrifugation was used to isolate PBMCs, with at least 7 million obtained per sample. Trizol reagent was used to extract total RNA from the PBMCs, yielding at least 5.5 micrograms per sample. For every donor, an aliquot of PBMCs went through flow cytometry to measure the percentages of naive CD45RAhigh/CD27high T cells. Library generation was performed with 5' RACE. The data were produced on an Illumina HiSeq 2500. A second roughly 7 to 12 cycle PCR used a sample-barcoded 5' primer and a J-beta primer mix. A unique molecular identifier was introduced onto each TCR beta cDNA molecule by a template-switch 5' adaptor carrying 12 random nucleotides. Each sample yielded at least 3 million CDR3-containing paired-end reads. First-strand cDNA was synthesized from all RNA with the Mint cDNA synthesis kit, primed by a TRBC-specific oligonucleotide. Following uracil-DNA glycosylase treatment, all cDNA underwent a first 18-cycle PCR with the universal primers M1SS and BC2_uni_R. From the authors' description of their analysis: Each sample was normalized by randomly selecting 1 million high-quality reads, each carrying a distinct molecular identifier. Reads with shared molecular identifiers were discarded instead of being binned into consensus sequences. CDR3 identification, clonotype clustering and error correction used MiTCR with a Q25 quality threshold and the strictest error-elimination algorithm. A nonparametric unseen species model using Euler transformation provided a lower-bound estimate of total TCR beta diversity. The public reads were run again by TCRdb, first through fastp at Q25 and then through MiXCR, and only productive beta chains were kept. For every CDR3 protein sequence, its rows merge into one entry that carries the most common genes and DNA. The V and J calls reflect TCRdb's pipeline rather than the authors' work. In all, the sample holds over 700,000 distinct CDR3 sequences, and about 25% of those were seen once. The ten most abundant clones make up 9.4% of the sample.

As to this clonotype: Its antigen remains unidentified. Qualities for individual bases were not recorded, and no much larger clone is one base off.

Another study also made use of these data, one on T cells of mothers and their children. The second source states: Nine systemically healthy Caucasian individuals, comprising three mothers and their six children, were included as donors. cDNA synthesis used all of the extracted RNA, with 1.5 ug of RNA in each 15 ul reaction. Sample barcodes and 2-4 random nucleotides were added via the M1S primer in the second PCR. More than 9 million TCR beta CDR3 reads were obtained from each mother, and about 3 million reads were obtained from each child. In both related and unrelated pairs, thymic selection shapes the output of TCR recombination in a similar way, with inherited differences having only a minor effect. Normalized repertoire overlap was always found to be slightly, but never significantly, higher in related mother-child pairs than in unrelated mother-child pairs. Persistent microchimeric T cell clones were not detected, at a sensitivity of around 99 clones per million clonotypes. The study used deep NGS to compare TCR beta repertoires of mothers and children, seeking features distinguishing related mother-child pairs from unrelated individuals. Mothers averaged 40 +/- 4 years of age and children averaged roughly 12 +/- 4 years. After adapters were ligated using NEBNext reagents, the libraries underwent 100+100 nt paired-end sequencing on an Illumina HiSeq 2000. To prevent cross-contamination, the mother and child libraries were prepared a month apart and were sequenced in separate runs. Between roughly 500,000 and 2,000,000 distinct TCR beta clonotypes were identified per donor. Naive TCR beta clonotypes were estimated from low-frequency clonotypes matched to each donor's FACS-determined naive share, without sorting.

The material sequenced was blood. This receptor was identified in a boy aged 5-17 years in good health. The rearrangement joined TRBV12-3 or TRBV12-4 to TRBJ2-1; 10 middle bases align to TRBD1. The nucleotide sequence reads TGTGCCAGCAGCCGGGACAGGGGAGACCGGCAGTTCTTC. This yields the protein CASSRDRGDRQFF.